This T cell receptor beta chain emerged from a study of blood T cell repertoires in COVID-19. Overall study: Donors in the United States, Italy and Spain gave samples during acute or convalescent COVID-19. Sample material is recorded as cDNA or gDNA derived from T cells, B-cell-depleted T cells, or PBMCs.

The CDR3 sequence is 18 residues long. CDR1 and CDR2 (germline): SGHRS, YFSETQ. V shed 3 bases and J 3 bases; nucleotides not matched to a gene: 15. Original processing methods: Amplification of reference gene primers was used by the study to estimate nucleated cell counts. Produced via immunoSEQ multiplex PCR; TCRdb's table is partial and in-frame only. The V and J calls and clone size come from that table; D and trimming were worked out from the DNA. The top ten clones hold 8.2% of a sample with approximately 210,000 clones, about 83% of them seen once. This rearrangement joins TRBV5-1 to TRBJ2-3; 8 bases line up with TRBD1. The clonotype originates from a woman aged 45-60 years with acute or convalescent COVID-19. Sequencing was performed on peripheral blood. This CDR3 reads CASSSLPNTGGLTDTQYF. The CDR3 DNA reads TGCGCCAGCAGCTCACTACCCAATACAGGGGGGTTAACAGATACGCAGTATTTT.